Presented here are 26 T cell receptor beta chains from one specimen sequenced in a study of OX40 agonist ivuxolimab in advanced cancers. TCRdb's table, derived via immunoSEQ multiplex PCR, lists solely in-frame clones and lacks some. The data hold about 36,000 clones, with 74% observed a single time. The sample was CD4+ or CD8+ T cells sorted from blood, taken in a trial of the OX40 agonist ivuxolimab. Every receptor here comes from an adult with an advanced solid tumor such as melanoma, head and neck, liver or kidney cancer.

This clone was counted a single time. The CDR3 loop reads CATSGFRGLRDIQYF. The CDR3 DNA sequence: TGTGCCACCAGCGGGTTCAGGGGGCTGCGGGACATTCAGTACTTC. The V call is TRBV15, the J call TRBJ2-4; 8 bases fit TRBD1. Germline CDR1 reads LNHNV; CDR2 reads YYDKDF (reference sequence). V lost 5 bases, J lost 8 bases, and 11 bases stayed unmatched. This CDR3 region has 15 residues.

This chain joins TRBV7-2 and TRBJ2-3; either TRBD1 or TRBD2 may supply D (5 bases each). Germline assignment: CDR1 SGHTA and CDR2 FQGNSA. Trimming stripped 11 bases from V and 1 base from J, with 16 bases between. CDR3 length equals 14 residues. The CDR3 reads CAVKLGVGTDTQYF. The CDR3 DNA reads TGTGCCGTCAAACTAGGGGTGGGCACAGATACGCAGTATTTT.

The table lists this clone with a count of one. The chain has TRBV30 and TRBJ1-1; perhaps TRBD1 as D (5 bases). This CDR3 spans 14 amino acids. The V and J ends lost 0 bases and 0 bases respectively, with 8 bases between them. Germline V gene sequence: CDR1 GTSNPN, CDR2 SVGIG (reference sequence). CDR3 coding DNA: TGTGCCTGGAGTGTCGGGGGTATGAACACTGAAGCTTTCTTT. Protein sequence: CAWSVGGMNTEAFF.

This chain links TRBV6-5 with TRBJ2-3; perhaps TRBD2 as D (7 bases). CDR1 is MNHEY and CDR2 is SVGAGI in the germline V gene. The CDR3 has 15 residues. The V and J ends lost 2 bases and 5 bases respectively, with 14 bases between them. The CDR3 bases are TGTGCCAGCAGTTACGGAGGGGGGGGCGGAGATACGCAGTATTTT. Its protein product is CASSYGGGGGDTQYF.

The chain joins TRBV6-5 to TRBJ2-3; maybe TRBD2 (7 bases). The CDR3 covers 14 residues. Germline lookup yields CDR1 MNHEY and CDR2 SVGAGI. V lost 2 bases, J lost 6 bases, and 12 bases lay in between. As DNA, the CDR3 is TGTGCCAGCAGTTACGGAGGGAGGGGGGATACGCAGTATTTT. It is translated as CASSYGGRGDTQYF.

The chain employs TRBV6-4 and TRBJ2-3; D might be TRBD1 (5 bases). With 5 bases removed from V and 0 bases from J, the gap between germline ends came to 12 bases. The CDR3 covers 15 residues. Germline CDR1 reads MRHNA; CDR2 reads SNTAGT. DNA of the CDR3: TGTGCCAGCAGTAGGACACCAACTAGCACAGATACGCAGTATTTT. Amino acids: CASSRTPTSTDTQYF.

This chain connects TRBV30 to TRBJ2-4, with 7 bases aligning to TRBD1. The CDR3 is 16 residues long. Trimming removed 2 bases from V and 3 bases from J; junction bases left unmatched: 10. Germline V gene data show CDR1 as GTSNPN and CDR2 as SVGIG (reference sequence). CDR3 loop: CAWSRGRTRNKNIQYF. In DNA, the CDR3 is TGTGCCTGGAGTAGGGGGCGAACCAGAAACAAAAACATTCAGTACTTC.

V usage is TRBV5-1 and J usage is TRBJ1-6, with 7 bases identical to TRBD1. Trimming at V came to 2 bases and at J to 6 bases, leaving 5 bases not matched to a gene. The CDR3 is 15 residues long. Germline lookup yields CDR1 SGHRS and CDR2 YFSETQ. CDR3 sequence (DNA): TGCGCCAGCAGCTTAAACCAGGGGGGTAATTCACCCCTCCACTTT. Its translation: CASSLNQGGNSPLHF.

This rearrangement joins TRBV10-1 to TRBJ1-4; weak D call: TRBD1 (5 bases). From germline, CDR1 is WNHNN and CDR2 SYGVQD (reference sequence). Trimming took 5 bases from V and 4 from J, leaving 11 bases between them. This CDR3 comprises 14 residues. CDR3 bases: TGCGCCAGCAGTCTGGGACGGATTAATGAAAAACTGTTTTTT. It yields the protein CASSLGRINEKLFF.

The chain uses TRBV5-5 and TRBJ2-1; 13 nucleotides agree with TRBD2. The trim removed 4 bases at V and 11 bases at J, leaving 6 bases unmatched. The CDR3 runs to 14 residues. Germline CDR1 SGHKS, CDR2 YYEKEE (reference sequence). The CDR3 DNA is TGTGCCAGCAGCGGCGGGACTAGCGGGGCGCAGCAGTTCTTC. Translated, it gives CASSGGTSGAQQFF. Supplemented by reference TRBV5-5 and TRBJ2-1, the full variable domain reads DAGVTQSPTHLIKTRGQQVTLRCSPISGHKSVSWYQQVLGQGPQFIFQYYEKEERGRGNFPDRFSARQFPNYSSELNVNALLLGDSALYLCASSGGTSGAQQFFGPGTRLTVL.

The CDR3 loop reads CASSPRGTGTYGYTF. In DNA, the CDR3 is TGTGCCAGCTCACCACGCGGGACAGGGACCTATGGCTACACCTTC. This chain uses TRBV18 with TRBJ1-2, with 9 nucleotides matching TRBD1. Germline-derived CDR1 and CDR2 are KGHSH and LQKENI. CDR3 length: 15 residues. J gave up 4 bases and V 1 base, and 4 bases lay outside the gene matches.

V gene TRBV11-2 combines with J gene TRBJ1-3; D not certain. V was cut by 5 bases and J by 2 bases, with 19 bases left in between. The germline V gene encodes CDR1 SGHAT and CDR2 FQNNGV. The CDR3 spans 17 residues. The CDR3 DNA follows: TGTGCCAGCAGCGCCTCCCAGGCTCTCACGGCTGGAAACACCATATATTTT. Protein sequence: CASSASQALTAGNTIYF.

The CDR3 is CASSLGRRTASNYGYTF. The CDR3 DNA is TGTGCCAGCAGCTTAGGAAGGAGGACAGCGAGCAACTATGGCTACACCTTC. The chain couples TRBV7-9 to TRBJ1-2, with D possibly matching TRBD1 (6 bases). CDR1 and CDR2 from the germline V gene are SEHNR and FQNEAQ (reference sequence). The CDR3 contains 17 residues. Between the trimmed V and J ends, which lost 1 base and 2 bases, there was a span of 17 bases.

The chain recombines TRBV5-4 with TRBJ2-2, with D unresolved. This CDR3 spans 14 amino acids. Germline V gene data show CDR1 as SGHNT and CDR2 as YYREEE (reference sequence). V lost 1 base, J lost 4 bases, and 8 bases lay in between. CDR3 bases: TGTGCCAGCAGCTTGAGGTCGGCCACCGGGGAGCTGTTTTTT. As protein: CASSLRSATGELFF.

The rearrangement links TRBV21-1 to TRBJ2-7. TRBV21-1 is marked as a pseudogene. CDR3 length: 14 amino acids. CDR3 nucleotides: TGTGCCAGCAGCGTAGGATTTCTGGGCTACGAGCAGTACTTC. It translates to CASSVGFLGYEQYF.

The chain recombines TRBV2 with TRBJ1-4; 7 bases align to TRBD1. The germline gives CDR1 SNHLY, CDR2 FYNNEI. J gave up 7 bases and V 6 bases, and 8 bases lay outside the gene matches. This CDR3 region has 14 residues. CDR3 coding DNA: TGTGCCAGCAGGGTGGACAGGATGGGTGAAAAACTGTTTTTT. Protein product: CASRVDRMGEKLFF.

The rearrangement uses TRBV5-4 and TRBJ2-7; 9 nucleotides match TRBD2. The CDR3 covers 16 residues. Germline V CDR1 and CDR2: SGHNT, YYREEE (reference sequence). J gave up 3 bases and V 4 bases, and 11 bases lay outside the gene matches. In nucleotides, the CDR3 is TGTGCCAGCAGCAATTCACTTAGCGGGGGCAACTACGAGCAGTACTTC. Its translation: CASSNSLSGGNYEQYF.

The chain joins TRBV18 to TRBJ1-3; no firm D call. Trimming took 6 bases from V and 0 from J, leaving 9 bases between them. The germline V gene has CDR1 KGHSH and CDR2 LQKENI. There are 14 residues in the CDR3. The CDR3 spells CASSERSSGNTIYF. The CDR3 DNA is TGTGCCAGCTCCGAGCGGAGCTCTGGAAACACCATATATTTT.

Written as DNA, the CDR3 is TGTGCCAGCAGTGAATTGAGGATAGAAGCTTTCTTT. It translates to CASSELRIEAFF. This sequence joins TRBV6-1 and TRBJ1-1, with D unclear. This CDR3 spans 12 amino acids. Deletions cut 2 bases from V and 8 bases from J, with 9 bases between. Germline CDR1 reads MNHNS; CDR2 reads SASEGT.

The chain has TRBV10-2 and TRBJ1-4; 9 bases map to TRBD1. The CDR3 loop spans 14 amino acids. The junction had 7 bases not matched to a gene; V was cut back by 6 bases and J by 8 bases. Germline V CDR1 and CDR2: WSHSY, SAAADI. The CDR3, as DNA: TGCGCCAGCAGCGCGGGACAGGGAAGGGAAAAACTGTTTTTT. It encodes CASSAGQGREKLFF.

The V and J genes are TRBV30 and TRBJ1-2, with TRBD1 matching 8 bases. With V trimmed by 3 bases and J by 7 bases, 4 bases remained unmatched. The CDR3 runs to 12 residues. Looked up from germline, CDR1 is GTSNPN and CDR2 is SVGIG (reference sequence). The CDR3 DNA reads as TGTGCCTGGAGAGGGACAGGCGGTGGCTACACCTTC. This translates into CAWRGTGGGYTF.

The chain combines TRBV7-9 with TRBJ1-1; D is perhaps TRBD1 (5 bases). Germline-derived CDR1 and CDR2 are SEHNR and FQNEAQ (reference sequence). Trimming stripped 5 bases from V and 8 bases from J, with 9 bases between. This CDR3 has 11 residues. CDR3 nucleotide sequence: TGTGCCAGCAGCAGGGGAGGGGAAGCTTTCTTT. Its protein product is CASSRGGEAFF.

This clone was recorded once. The chain links TRBV15 to TRBJ1-3; D unclear. Germline V gives CDR1 LNHNV, CDR2 YYDKDF (reference sequence). The V end lost 8 bases, the J end lost 6 bases, and 5 bases lay between the germline ends. The CDR3 has 10 residues. DNA of the CDR3: TGTGCCACCTTCCTAAACACCATATATTTT. It codes for CATFLNTIYF.

This sequence joins TRBV4-1 and TRBJ1-2; 8 nucleotides match TRBD1. The trim removed 4 bases at V and 7 bases at J, leaving 11 bases unmatched. Looked up from germline, CDR1 is MGHRA and CDR2 is YSYEKL. The CDR3 has 15 amino acids. CDR3 sequence (DNA): TGCGCCAGCAGCCCAGGACAGGGCCCTCAAGGTGGCTACACCTTC. Encoded protein: CASSPGQGPQGGYTF.

The chain employs TRBV10-3 and TRBJ2-2, with 8 bases fitting TRBD1. The CDR3 runs to 15 residues. Trimming removed 6 bases from V and 3 bases from J; junction bases left unmatched: 6. Germline V lookup: CDR1 ENHRY, CDR2 SYGVKD. The CDR3 sequence: CAIRQGVSDTGELFF. Here the CDR3 DNA reads TGTGCCATCAGACAGGGGGTGTCGGACACCGGGGAGCTGTTTTTT.

This clone was seen more than once but under ten times. The chain carries TRBV4-1 and TRBJ1-3; D is uncertain. The CDR3 runs to 13 residues. Trimming removed 1 base at V and 9 bases at J, with 10 bases between. The V gene's germline CDR1 is MGHRA and CDR2 YSYEKL. The CDR3 coding sequence is TGCGCCAGCAGCCAAGGGGGAGACGGCACCATATATTTT. The encoded protein is CASSQGGDGTIYF.